What follows are 16 T cell receptor beta chains derived from one specimen sequenced in a study of CD8 T cells in Susac syndrome. An input of 0.5 to 1 ug of RNA was subjected to reverse transcription using random hexamers. TCRdb reanalysed the immunoSEQ multiplex PCR reads using MiXCR and keeps one entry per CDR3 protein. The repertoire consists of roughly 150,000 distinct CDR3 sequences, with about 94% occurring once and the leading ten covering around 0.21%. Sequencing was carried out using CD8+ T cells from PBMCs. These receptors originate from a human donor with multiple sclerosis.

V usage is TRBV29-1 and J usage is TRBJ2-3; 8 bases fit TRBD1. V shed 8 bases, J shed 0 bases, and the junction held 7 bases outside the gene matches. The CDR3 is 14 residues long. Germline-derived CDR1 and CDR2 are SQVTM and ANQGSEA. The CDR3: CSTWTGSSTDTQYF. The CDR3 nucleotides are TGCAGCACGTGGACAGGGTCTAGCACAGATACGCAGTATTTT.

The J gene is TRBJ2-7, the V gene TRBV7-7; 8 bases map to TRBD1. The junction had 5 bases not matched to a gene; V was cut back by 3 bases and J by 1 base. The CDR3 loop spans 15 amino acids. The germline CDR1 and CDR2 sequences are SSHAT and FNYEAQ (reference sequence). CDR3 nucleotide sequence: TGTGCCAGCAGCTTCGGACAGGGCGAATCCTACGAGCAGTACTTC. This translates into CASSFGQGESYEQYF.

The DNA of the CDR3 is TGCAGTGCTAGCGACAATGAGCAGTTCTTC. Translated: CSASDNEQFF. The chain couples TRBV20-1 to TRBJ2-1; the D is unclear. The germline CDR1 and CDR2 sequences are DFQATT and SNEGSKA (reference sequence). This CDR3 region has 10 residues. Trimming stripped 3 bases from V and 5 bases from J, with 2 bases between.

The gene calls are TRBV7-9 and TRBJ1-2; the match to TRBD1 covers 7 bases. CDR3 size: 14 residues. Unmatched junction bases numbered 6, after V lost 6 bases and J lost 2 bases. Germline lookup yields CDR1 SEHNR and CDR2 FQNEAQ (reference sequence). In DNA form, the CDR3 reads TGTGCCAGCAGTAGACAGGGTTGGAACTATGGCTACACCTTC. Encoded protein: CASSRQGWNYGYTF.

The sample holds one count of this clonotype. This chain links TRBV9 with TRBJ2-2, with D possibly being TRBD1 (6 bases). Germline CDR1 reads SGDLS; CDR2 reads YYNGEE. The CDR3 totals 13 residues. Trimming shortened V by 6 bases and J by 4 bases, and 10 bases separated the two germline ends. Written as DNA, the CDR3 is TGTGCCAGCAAGGGACACATCACCGGGGAGCTGTTTTTT. The encoded protein is CASKGHITGELFF.

This chain joins TRBV9 and TRBJ1-2; D gene unclear. The germline V gene encodes CDR1 SGDLS and CDR2 YYNGEE. The CDR3 covers 14 residues. V lost 5 bases to trimming and J lost 0 bases, with 11 bases between them. The CDR3 region is CASRSLETNYGYTF. CDR3 bases: TGTGCCAGCAGATCTCTGGAAACTAACTATGGCTACACCTTC.

The chain recombines TRBV15 with TRBJ2-1, with 12 bases fitting TRBD1. With 0 bases clipped from V and 6 bases from J, the junction kept 9 bases outside the gene matches. In germline, CDR1 is LNHNV, CDR2 YYDKDF (reference sequence). This CDR3 comprises 18 residues. The CDR3 protein is CATSRDFGDRGRGNEQFF. DNA of the CDR3: TGTGCCACCAGCAGAGATTTTGGGGACAGGGGGCGCGGCAATGAGCAGTTCTTC.

This clonotype was found once. This chain connects TRBV13 to TRBJ1-6; no clear D gene. V lost 5 bases and J lost 5, with 4 bases in between. Germline V gene data show CDR1 as PRHDT and CDR2 as FYEKMQ (reference sequence). This CDR3 region has 12 residues. CDR3 nucleotide sequence: TGTGCCAGCAGCCAAAATAATTCACCCCTCCACTTT. Encoded protein: CASSQNNSPLHF.

The gene calls are TRBV25-1 and TRBJ2-1, with 7 bases fitting TRBD2. This CDR3 has 13 residues. Germline trimming cut 7 bases from V and 2 bases from J; bases unmatched to any gene: 2. CDR1 and CDR2 from the germline V gene are MGHDK and SYGVNS. The CDR3 protein is CASTSGAYNEQFF. In nucleotides, the CDR3 is TGTGCCAGCACCAGCGGGGCCTACAATGAGCAGTTCTTC.

J is TRBJ1-2 and V is TRBV5-1, with TRBD1 identical over 7 bases. CDR1 SGHRS and CDR2 YFSETQ come from the germline V gene. Trimming cost V 7 bases and J 3 bases; bases outside gene matches: 6. This CDR3 has 13 residues. CDR3 coding DNA: TGCGCCAGCGGGAACACAGGGGACTATGGCTACACCTTC. Translating it yields CASGNTGDYGYTF.

V and J are TRBV29-1 and TRBJ1-2, with D tentatively TRBD1 (5 bases). The CDR3 loop spans 12 amino acids. Trimming stripped 4 bases from V and 5 bases from J, with 11 bases between. Germline V gene sequence: CDR1 SQVTM, CDR2 ANQGSEA. For the CDR3, the DNA is TGCAGCGTTGTGGGGGGATCTTATGGCTACACCTTC. This codes for CSVVGGSYGYTF.

CDR3 nucleotides: TGCAGCGTGATAAAACCCCGGGACAGGGGAAATCAGCCCCAGCATTTT. Amino acid sequence: CSVIKPRDRGNQPQHF. This chain connects TRBV29-1 to TRBJ1-5; 10 bases agree with TRBD1. The J segment lost 4 bases and the V segment lost 6 bases, leaving 12 bases of the junction unmatched. The CDR3 is 16 amino acids. Looked up from germline, CDR1 is SQVTM and CDR2 is ANQGSEA. Based on the CDR3 plus reference TRBV29-1 and TRBJ1-5, the full variable domain is SAVISQKPSRDICQRGTSLTIQCQVDSQVTMMFWYRQQPGQSLTLIATANQGSEATYESGFVIDKFPISRPNLTFSTLTVSNMSPEDSSIYLCSVIKPRDRGNQPQHFGDGTRLSIL.

The chain carries TRBV30 and TRBJ1-1; D remains ambiguous. CDR1 is GTSNPN, CDR2 SVGIG, per germline (reference sequence). Trimming pared 2 bases from V and 3 bases from J, leaving 4 bases between. The CDR3 is made up of 11 amino acids. The CDR3 spells CAWSIDTEAFF. The CDR3 coding sequence is TGTGCCTGGAGTATCGACACTGAAGCTTTCTTT.

This chain uses TRBV7-8 with TRBJ2-7; D gene ambiguous. V lost 4 bases, J lost 2 bases, and 12 bases lay in between. CDR1 is SGHVS and CDR2 is FQNEAQ in the germline V gene. The CDR3 covers 14 residues. CDR3 amino acids: CASSSDGHPYEQYF. In DNA form, the CDR3 reads TGTGCCAGCAGCTCCGACGGGCACCCCTACGAGCAGTACTTC.

V and J are TRBV4-2 and TRBJ2-1, with D possibly being TRBD2 (7 bases). The CDR3 sequence is 13 residues long. Trimming shortened V by 8 bases and J by 5 bases, and 13 bases separated the two germline ends. The germline V gene encodes CDR1 LGHNA and CDR2 YNFKEQ. Here the CDR3 reads CASAAGAHNEQFF. The CDR3 region has the DNA TGTGCCAGCGCGGCGGGGGCCCACAATGAGCAGTTCTTC.

DNA for the CDR3: TGTGCCTTGGTTGCTCCTCTCTACAATGAGCAGTTCTTC. Its translation: CALVAPLYNEQFF. The chain is built from TRBV30 and TRBJ2-1; D not certain. The CDR3 is 13 amino acids. V was pared by 7 bases and J by 3 bases, with 13 bases between. Germline CDR1 reads GTSNPN; CDR2 reads SVGIG (reference sequence).